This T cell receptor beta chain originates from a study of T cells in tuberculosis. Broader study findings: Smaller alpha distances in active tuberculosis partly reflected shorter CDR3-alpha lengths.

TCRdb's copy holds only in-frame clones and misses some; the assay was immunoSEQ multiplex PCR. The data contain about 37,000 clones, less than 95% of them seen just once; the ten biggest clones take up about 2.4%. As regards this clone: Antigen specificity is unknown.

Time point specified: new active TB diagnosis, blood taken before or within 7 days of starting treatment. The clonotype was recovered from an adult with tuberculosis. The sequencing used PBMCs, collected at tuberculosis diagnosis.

The CDR3 nucleotides read TGTGCCAGCAGCTTCAGGTCACTAGCGGGGGGAATTTCCTACAATGAGCAGTTCTTC. Amino acid sequence: CASSFRSLAGGISYNEQFF. The chain uses TRBV7-6 and TRBJ2-1; 12 bases line up with TRBD2. V dropped 3 bases and J dropped 1; count of bases not matched to a gene: 10. The germline gives CDR1 SGHVS, CDR2 FNYEAQ. CDR3 length: 19 amino acids.